This is a list of T cell receptor beta chains from one sample in a study of B cell selection in AIRE deficiency. This table comes from immunoSEQ multiplex PCR, and its TCRdb copy is limited to in-frame clones, with some not included. The table has 18,000 or so clones, about 92% seen once. The sequencing input was CD4+CD25+ Tregs sorted from PBMCs. The origin of the receptors is a human donor in good health. Both conserved end residues are part of each CDR3. The D gene is left open where the match is weak. Clone sizes are given selectively: once, few, many, or a class where the clone is expanded.

>once|NA|TRBV4-1|TRBJ2-3
CASSQDMVALDTQYF
TGCGCCAGCAGCCAAGATATGGTAGCGCTAGATACGCAGTATTTT
>NA|TRBD2|TRBV19|TRBJ2-1
CASSIEGSGNYNEQFF
TGTGCCAGTAGTATAGAGGGGAGCGGGAACTACAATGAGCAGTTCTTC
>NA|NA|TRBV27|TRBJ2-7
CASGLLPFYEQYF
TGTGCCAGCGGACTACTACCCTTCTACGAGCAGTACTTC
>once|NA|TRBV19|TRBJ2-7
CASSMVYPYEQYF
TGTGCCAGTAGTATGGTCTACCCATACGAGCAGTACTTC
>NA|TRBD1|TRBV5-1|TRBJ1-2
CASSGIGAGGAHNYGYTF
TGCGCCAGCAGCGGAATTGGGGCAGGGGGAGCACACAACTATGGCTACACCTTC
>NA|TRBD2|TRBV11-2|TRBJ2-1
CASSTRRTSGDYNEQFF
TGTGCCAGCAGCACCCGACGGACTAGCGGGGACTACAATGAGCAGTTCTTC
>once|TRBD2|TRBV9|TRBJ2-1
CASSPRLAGGRYNEQFF
TGTGCCAGCAGCCCAAGACTAGCGGGAGGGAGATACAATGAGCAGTTCTTC
>NA|NA|TRBV9|TRBJ2-3
CASSVGVRWGTDTQYF
TGTGCCAGCAGCGTAGGAGTGCGTTGGGGCACAGATACGCAGTATTTT
>NA|NA|TRBV25-1|TRBJ1-1
CASSRQFRAFF
TGTGCCAGCAGTCGACAGTTTCGGGCTTTCTTT
>NA|NA|TRBV4-2|TRBJ2-7
CASSPTRISSYEQYF
TGTGCCAGCAGCCCGACTAGGATAAGCTCCTACGAGCAGTACTTC
>NA|NA|TRBV12-5|TRBJ2-3
CASGLSGSDTQYF
TGTGCTAGTGGTTTGTCAGGTTCAGATACGCAGTATTTT
>NA|NA|TRBV19|TRBJ1-5
CASRLPRPDQPQHF
TGTGCCAGTAGACTACCCCGTCCCGATCAGCCCCAGCATTTT
>NA|NA|TRBV28|TRBJ2-3
CASSSVTVFTDTQYF
TGTGCCAGCAGTTCGGTGACAGTATTCACAGATACGCAGTATTTT
>NA|TRBD2|TRBV27|TRBJ2-3
CASSLNTPSGRAYF
TGTGCCAGCAGTCTCAATACGCCTAGCGGGAGGGCCTATTTT
>once|TRBD1|TRBV27|TRBJ2-3
CASIQDRGPDTQYF
TGTGCCAGCATCCAGGACAGGGGTCCAGATACGCAGTATTTT
>once|NA|TRBV9|TRBJ1-1
CASSVEVNTEAFF
TGTGCCAGCAGCGTAGAGGTGAACACTGAAGCTTTCTTT
>NA|TRBD1|TRBV23-1|TRBJ2-1
CASSQSDRDRTPNEQFF
TGCGCCAGCAGTCAATCGGACCGGGACAGAACTCCCAATGAGCAGTTCTTC
>NA|NA|TRBV6-6|TRBJ2-7
CASSYDGSYEQYF
TGTGCCAGCAGTTACGACGGATCCTACGAGCAGTACTTC
>NA|NA|TRBV28|TRBJ2-6
CASIPFGSGANVLTF
TGTGCCAGCATCCCCTTTGGCTCTGGGGCCAACGTCCTGACTTTC
>NA|TRBD2|TRBV9|TRBJ2-7
CASSVVAGAKKNEQYF
TGTGCCAGCAGCGTAGTGGCGGGAGCCAAAAAAAACGAGCAGTACTTC
>NA|TRBD2|TRBV18|TRBJ2-7
CASSPLAGVYEQYF
TGTGCCAGCTCACCACTAGCGGGAGTATACGAGCAGTACTTC
>NA|TRBD1|TRBV6-1|TRBJ1-5
CASRGRDSLNQPQHF
TGTGCCAGCAGGGGACGGGACAGCCTCAATCAGCCCCAGCATTTT
>NA|NA|TRBV20-1|TRBJ2-5
CSASQETQYF
TGCAGTGCTAGCCAAGAGACCCAGTACTTC
>once|TRBD1|TRBV19|TRBJ2-5
CASSLRTGTRMETQYF
TGTGCCAGTAGTCTACGGACAGGCACCCGCATGGAGACCCAGTACTTC
>once|NA|TRBV5-1|TRBJ2-7
CASRIAGSYEQYF
TGCGCCAGCAGGATTGCGGGATCCTACGAGCAGTACTTC
>NA|NA|TRBV28|TRBJ1-5
CASRPGVWNNQPQHF
TGTGCCAGCAGGCCCGGGGTATGGAACAATCAGCCCCAGCATTTT
>once|TRBD1|TRBV7-8|TRBJ2-1
CASSSIPGQGRDEQFF
TGTGCCAGCAGCTCCATCCCGGGACAGGGTCGCGATGAGCAGTTCTTC
>NA|NA|TRBV5-1|TRBJ2-2
CASRSIGATGELFF
TGCGCCAGCAGATCCATCGGAGCCACCGGGGAGCTGTTTTTT
>NA|TRBD2|TRBV19|TRBJ2-1
CASRLAGQRSEQFF
TGTGCCAGTCGGCTAGCGGGACAGCGGAGTGAGCAGTTCTTC
>NA|TRBD1|TRBV30|TRBJ1-4
CAWRDRFPGATNEKLFF
TGTGCCTGGAGGGACAGGTTCCCCGGTGCAACTAATGAAAAACTGTTTTTT
>NA|NA|TRBV2|TRBJ2-1
CASALGGDPIDEQFF
TGTGCCAGCGCCCTGGGCGGGGACCCCATCGATGAGCAGTTCTTC
>NA|TRBD1|TRBV6-1|TRBJ2-5
CASGRQGTETQYF
TGTGCCAGCGGACGACAGGGTACGGAGACCCAGTACTTC
>NA|NA|TRBV6-6|TRBJ1-1
CASSYPTGWAFF
TGTGCCAGCAGTTACCCGACAGGTTGGGCTTTCTTT
>once|NA|TRBV5-1|TRBJ2-4
CASSNREGIQYF
TGCGCCAGCAGCAACCGGGAAGGCATTCAGTACTTC
>NA|TRBD1|TRBV5-4|TRBJ2-6
CASSLEGAGANVLTF
TGTGCCAGCAGCTTAGAGGGGGCCGGGGCCAACGTCCTGACTTTC
>NA|TRBD1|TRBV28|TRBJ1-2
CASSLGPGMTGARNYGYTF
TGTGCCAGCAGTTTAGGTCCTGGGATGACAGGGGCGAGAAACTATGGCTACACCTTC
>NA|TRBD1|TRBV7-9|TRBJ2-3
CASSPWRRTGGTDTQYF
TGTGCCAGCAGCCCCTGGAGACGGACAGGGGGCACAGATACGCAGTATTTT
>NA|TRBD1|TRBV5-1|TRBJ1-2
CASSLAQGYGYTF
TGCGCCAGCAGCTTGGCACAGGGGTATGGCTACACCTTC
>NA|TRBD1|TRBV7-9|TRBJ2-7
CASSLDRGTYEQYF
TGTGCCAGCAGCTTAGACAGGGGGACGTACGAGCAGTACTTC
>NA|TRBD1|TRBV6-6|TRBJ2-3
CASSYSPRQGDTQYF
TGTGCCAGCAGTTACTCGCCCCGACAGGGGGATACGCAGTATTTT
>NA|TRBD1|TRBV27|TRBJ2-2
CASRQGMTTGELFF
TGTGCCAGCAGACAGGGGATGACCACCGGGGAGCTGTTTTTT
>once|NA|TRBV28|TRBJ2-3
CASSRSTDTQYF
TGTGCCAGCAGTCGGAGCACAGATACGCAGTATTTT
>NA|TRBD1|TRBV15|TRBJ2-2
CATSINQRTGSGGELFF
TGTGCCACCAGCATTAATCAAAGGACAGGGTCCGGCGGGGAGCTGTTTTTT
>NA|NA|TRBV2|TRBJ1-1
CASSEARYTEAFF
TGTGCCAGCAGTGAAGCGCGTTACACTGAAGCTTTCTTT
>NA|NA|TRBV19|TRBJ1-5
CASSILGYQPQHF
TGTGCCAGTAGTATCCTTGGTTATCAGCCCCAGCATTTT
>NA|TRBD1|TRBV5-1|TRBJ1-2
CASSLGSTGHGYTF
TGCGCCAGCAGCTTGGGATCGACAGGGCACGGCTACACCTTC
>NA|NA|TRBV28|TRBJ1-1
CASSAGVSEAFF
TGTGCCAGCAGCGCAGGGGTTTCGGAAGCTTTCTTT
>NA|TRBD1|TRBV19|TRBJ1-5
CTSSITGGRSNQPQHF
TGTACCAGTAGTATTACAGGGGGACGAAGCAATCAGCCCCAGCATTTT
>NA|NA|TRBV15|TRBJ1-5
CATSPGGWQPQHF
TGTGCCACCAGCCCCGGTGGTTGGCAGCCCCAGCATTTT
>NA|TRBD2|TRBV5-1|TRBJ2-3
CASSLGLAGVIDTQYF
TGCGCCAGCAGCTTGGGACTAGCGGGCGTGATAGATACGCAGTATTTT
>NA|TRBD1|TRBV6-6|TRBJ2-4
CASSPPGQGNIQYF
TGTGCCAGCAGCCCTCCGGGACAGGGAAACATTCAGTACTTC
>few|NA|TRBV28|TRBJ2-5
CASSPGFVVETQYF
TGTGCCAGCAGTCCAGGGTTCGTCGTGGAGACCCAGTACTTC
>NA|NA|TRBV4-2|TRBJ1-1
CASSRERGRRQGVEAFF
TGTGCCAGCAGCCGAGAAAGAGGGAGGCGACAAGGCGTAGAAGCTTTCTTT
>NA|TRBD1|TRBV28|TRBJ1-2
CASSSALYRGAYGYTF
TGTGCCAGCAGTTCGGCCTTGTACAGGGGTGCATATGGCTACACCTTC
>NA|TRBD1|TRBV18|TRBJ1-5
CASSPGTVTTGNQPQHF
TGTGCCAGCTCACCCGGGACAGTCACAACGGGCAATCAGCCCCAGCATTTT
>NA|NA|TRBV9|TRBJ1-6
CASAAGDYNSPLHF
TGTGCCAGCGCTGCAGGAGACTATAATTCACCCCTCCACTTT
>NA|NA|TRBV19|TRBJ1-1
CASSSRGRPEAFF
TGTGCCAGTAGTTCCCGTGGGCGCCCTGAAGCTTTCTTT
>few|TRBD2|TRBV5-6|TRBJ2-3
CASSLGGRGTDTQYF
TGTGCCAGCAGCTTGGGTGGGAGGGGCACAGATACGCAGTATTTT